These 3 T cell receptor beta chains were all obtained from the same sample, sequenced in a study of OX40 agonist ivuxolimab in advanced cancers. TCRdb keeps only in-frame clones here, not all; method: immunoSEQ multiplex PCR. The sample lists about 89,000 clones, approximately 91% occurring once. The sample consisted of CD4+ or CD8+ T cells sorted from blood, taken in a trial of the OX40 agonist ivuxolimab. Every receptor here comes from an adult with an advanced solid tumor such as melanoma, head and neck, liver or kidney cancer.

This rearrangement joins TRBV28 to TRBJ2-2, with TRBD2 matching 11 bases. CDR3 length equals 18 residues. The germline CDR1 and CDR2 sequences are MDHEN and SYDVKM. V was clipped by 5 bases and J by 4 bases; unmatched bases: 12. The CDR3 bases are TGTGCCAGCAGTGAAAGAATGACTAGCGGGAAGTCCACCGGGGAGCTGTTTTTT. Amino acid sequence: CASSERMTSGKSTGELFF. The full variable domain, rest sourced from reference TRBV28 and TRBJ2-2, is DVKVTQSSRYLVKRTGEKVFLECVQDMDHENMFWYRQDPGLGLRLIYFSYDVKMKEKGDIPEGYSVSREKKERFSLILESASTNQTSMYLCASSERMTSGKSTGELFFGEGSRLTVL.

The DNA of the CDR3 is TGCGCCAGCAGCTTTCAGGGGAAGGAAAAACTGTTTTTT. Residues: CASSFQGKEKLFF. This chain connects TRBV5-1 to TRBJ1-4; the D gene is possibly TRBD1 (6 bases). The CDR3 covers 13 residues. V lost 2 bases to trimming and J lost 8 bases, with 10 bases between them. CDR1 is SGHRS, CDR2 YFSETQ, per germline.

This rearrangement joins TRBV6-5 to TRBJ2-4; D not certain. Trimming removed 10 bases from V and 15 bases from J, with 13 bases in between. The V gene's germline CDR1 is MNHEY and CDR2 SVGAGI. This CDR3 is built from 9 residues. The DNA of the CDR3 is TGTGCCATCCTCCCTGGCCCGTACTTC. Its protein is CAILPGPYF.